The 7 T cell receptor beta chains in this list originate from one sample, sequenced in a study of response to subunit inactivated influenza vaccine. TCRdb reprocessed the RT-PCR reads with MiXCR, giving one entry per CDR3 protein. The table lists some 500,000 distinct CDR3 sequences, 15% to 20% of them singletons, with 3% in the top ten. Specimen: CD4+ T cells sorted from PBMCs, collected 23 months after vaccination. Receptors originate from a man aged 50-75 years who received an inactivated influenza vaccine.

This clonotype was seen a handful of times. The rearrangement links TRBV20-1 to TRBJ1-2; 8 bases agree with TRBD1. V trimming: 7 bases; J trimming: 4 bases; junction bases outside the gene matches: 8. CDR1 and CDR2 (germline): DFQATT, SNEGSKA (reference sequence). The CDR3 length is 13 residues. CDR3 nucleotide sequence: TGCAGTGGGGTGGACAGGGCCACCTATGGCTACACCTTC. This encodes CSGVDRATYGYTF.

The chain links TRBV20-1 to TRBJ1-6; maybe TRBD1 (6 bases). Trimming removed 0 bases at V and 0 bases at J, with 15 bases between. The CDR3 length is 18 residues. Germline-derived CDR1 and CDR2 are DFQATT and SNEGSKA (reference sequence). In DNA, the CDR3 is TGCAGTGCTAGAGATACCCTCTCGGACAGCTCCTATAATTCACCCCTCCACTTT. This translates into CSARDTLSDSSYNSPLHF.

This clonotype was seen a handful of times. This chain links TRBV20-1 with TRBJ2-2, with 13 positions matching TRBD2. CDR1 is DFQATT, CDR2 SNEGSKA, per germline (reference sequence). The V and J ends lost 1 base and 3 bases, in that order; junction bases with no gene match: 5. CDR3 length equals 17 residues. The CDR3 DNA reads as TGCAGTGCTAGAGGACTAGCGGGAGGAAAGTACACCGGGGAGCTGTTTTTT. This gives the protein CSARGLAGGKYTGELFF.

This clonotype has only one observation. The V gene is TRBV5-4, the J gene TRBJ2-3; the D gene is possibly TRBD2 (5 bases). CDR1 SGHNT and CDR2 YYREEE come from the germline V gene (reference sequence). This CDR3 contains 15 residues. Trimming shortened V by 4 bases and J by 3 bases, and 15 bases separated the two germline ends. The CDR3 coding sequence is TGTGCCAGCAGCCGACCGGGATCCGTTACAGATACGCAGTATTTT. This translates into CASSRPGSVTDTQYF.

A few counts support this clonotype. V usage is TRBV20-1 and J usage is TRBJ1-5; 10 bases are a match to TRBD1. The germline gives CDR1 DFQATT, CDR2 SNEGSKA (reference sequence). V lost 6 bases to trimming and J lost 4 bases; unmatched junction nucleotides: 3. The CDR3 spans 13 residues. CDR3 nucleotide sequence: TGCAGTGCGTGGACAGGGGGGAATCAGCCCCAGCATTTT. Protein sequence: CSAWTGGNQPQHF.

The gene calls are TRBV12-3 or TRBV12-4 and TRBJ2-3; D possibly corresponds to TRBD2 (5 bases). Trimming pared 3 bases from V and 2 bases from J, leaving 18 bases between. This CDR3 is built from 17 residues. CDR3 residues: CASSLGWAEGLTDTQYF. The CDR3 DNA reads TGTGCCAGCAGTTTGGGGTGGGCGGAAGGACTCACAGATACGCAGTATTTT.

This chain joins TRBV5-1 and TRBJ2-1, with TRBD2 as a possible D gene (6 bases). The CDR3 contains 16 residues. Germline assignment: CDR1 SGHRS and CDR2 YFSETQ. Trimming stripped 3 bases from V and 6 bases from J, with 19 bases between. The CDR3 DNA reads TGCGCCAGCAGCTGGACCTTCGCGGGGCCAATCAATGAGCAGTTCTTC. Its translation: CASSWTFAGPINEQFF.